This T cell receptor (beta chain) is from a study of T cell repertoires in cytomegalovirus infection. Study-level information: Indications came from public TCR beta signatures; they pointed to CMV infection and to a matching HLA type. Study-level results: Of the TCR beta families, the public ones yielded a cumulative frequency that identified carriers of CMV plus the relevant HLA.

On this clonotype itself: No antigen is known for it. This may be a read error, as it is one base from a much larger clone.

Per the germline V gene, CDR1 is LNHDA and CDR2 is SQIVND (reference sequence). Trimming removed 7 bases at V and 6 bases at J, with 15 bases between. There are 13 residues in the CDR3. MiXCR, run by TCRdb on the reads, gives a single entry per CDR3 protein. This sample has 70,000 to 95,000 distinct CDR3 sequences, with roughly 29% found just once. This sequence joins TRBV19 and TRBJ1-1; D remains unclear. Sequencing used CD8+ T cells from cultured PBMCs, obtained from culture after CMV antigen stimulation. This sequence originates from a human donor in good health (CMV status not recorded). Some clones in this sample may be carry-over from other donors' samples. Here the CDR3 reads CASNIRSASEAFF. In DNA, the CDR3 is TGTGCCAGTAATATCAGGTCGGCCTCTGAAGCTTTCTTT.